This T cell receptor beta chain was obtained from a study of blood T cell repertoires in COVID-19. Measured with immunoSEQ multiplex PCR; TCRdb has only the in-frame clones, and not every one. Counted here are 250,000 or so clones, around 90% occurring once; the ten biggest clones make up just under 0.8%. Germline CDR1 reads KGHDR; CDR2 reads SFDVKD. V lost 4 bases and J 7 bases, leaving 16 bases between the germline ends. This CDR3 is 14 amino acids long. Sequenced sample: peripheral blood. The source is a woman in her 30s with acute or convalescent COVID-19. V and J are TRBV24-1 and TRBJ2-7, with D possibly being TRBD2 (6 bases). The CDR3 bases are TGTGCCACCAGTGAACCCGCGGGGACCGGGGAGCAGTACTTC. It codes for CATSEPAGTGEQYF.